Presented here are 25 T cell receptor beta chains from one specimen sequenced in a study of OX40 agonist ivuxolimab in advanced cancers. Sequencing was performed with immunoSEQ multiplex PCR; in TCRdb, only in-frame clones are kept and a portion is missing. The sample lists more than 9,000 clones; roughly 71% were seen once. Material: CD4+ or CD8+ T cells sorted from blood, obtained in a trial of the OX40 agonist ivuxolimab. Every receptor here comes from an adult with an advanced solid tumor such as melanoma, head and neck, liver or kidney cancer.

Note on this clone: Germline is not matched at one junction end, which may reflect a read error. V is TRBV7-7 and J is TRBJ2-5, with 11 positions matching TRBD2. Germline CDR1 and CDR2: SSHAT and FNYEAQ (reference sequence). The CDR3 has 16 residues. CDR3 nucleotides: TGTGCTAGCAGCTTAGGTTGGCTAGCGGGAGGTGGGACCCAGTACTTC. Amino acid sequence: CASSLGWLAGGGTQYF.

The gene calls are TRBV10-3 and TRBJ1-2, with TRBD1 as a possible D gene (5 bases). Germline V gene lookup returns CDR1 ENHRY and CDR2 SYGVKD. V dropped 0 bases and J dropped 4 bases, with 12 bases sitting between them. The CDR3 totals 15 residues. CDR3 sequence reads: CAISESWGLSYGYTF. The DNA of the CDR3 is TGTGCCATCAGTGAGTCATGGGGCTTGAGCTATGGCTACACCTTC.

This clone was counted a few times. This chain links TRBV2 with TRBJ2-7; TRBD1 might be the D (5 bases). Per the germline V gene, CDR1 is SNHLY and CDR2 is FYNNEI. The CDR3 extends over 11 amino acids. The germline V and J ends were trimmed by 6 bases and 6 bases, with 9 bases remaining between them. The DNA for the CDR3 is TGTGCCAGCAGGGACAAAACCGAGCAGTACTTC. It specifies CASRDKTEQYF.

This chain connects TRBV6-6 to TRBJ2-7; 8 nucleotides match TRBD2. Germline V gene sequence: CDR1 MNHNY, CDR2 SVGAGI (reference sequence). The CDR3 runs 15 residues. V shed 6 bases, J shed 0 bases, and the junction held 7 bases outside the gene matches. The CDR3 protein is CASSPVAGPSYEQYF. In nucleotides, the CDR3 is TGTGCCAGCAGCCCCGTAGCGGGGCCCTCCTACGAGCAGTACTTC.

Within the sample, this clone is medium-sized (0.01 to 0.1%). The gene calls are TRBV5-5 and TRBJ2-7; TRBD2 matches 8 bases. This CDR3 spans 16 amino acids. The V gene end was trimmed by 0 bases and the J gene end by 3 bases; junction bases not matched to a gene: 8. CDR1 is SGHKS and CDR2 is YYEKEE in the germline V gene (reference sequence). DNA of the CDR3: TGTGCCAGCAGCTTGGGGAGGGGACTAGGGATCTACGAGCAGTACTTC. This sequence encodes CASSLGRGLGIYEQYF.

The chain joins TRBV9 to TRBJ2-2; the match to TRBD1 covers 8 bases. Germline CDR1 and CDR2: SGDLS and YYNGEE. Losses at the gene ends were 9 bases for V and 5 bases for J; bases not matched to a gene: 12. The CDR3 is 15 residues long. The CDR3 protein is CATREDRVGTGELFF. The DNA for the CDR3 is TGTGCCACTCGTGAGGACAGGGTTGGGACCGGGGAGCTGTTTTTT. Full variable domain (remainder filled in from reference TRBV9 and TRBJ2-2): DSGVTQTPKHLITATGQRVTLRCSPRSGDLSVYWYQQSLDQGLQFLIQYYNGEERAKGNILERFSAQQFPDLHSELNLSSLELGDSALYFCATREDRVGTGELFFGEGSRLTVL.

The chain joins TRBV19 to TRBJ1-1; unclear D gene. CDR1 LNHDA and CDR2 SQIVND come from the germline V gene (reference sequence). CDR3 length equals 15 residues. V was cut by 4 bases and J by 2 bases, with 14 bases left in between. CDR3 sequence: CASSTIPDFNTEAFF. In nucleotides, the CDR3 is TGTGCCAGTAGTACGATTCCGGACTTCAACACTGAAGCTTTCTTT. The complete variable domain, with remaining parts taken from reference TRBV19 and TRBJ1-1, reads DGGITQSPKYLFRKEGQNVTLSCEQNLNHDAMYWYRQDPGQGLRLIYYSQIVNDFQKGDIAEGYSVSREKKESFPLTVTSAQKNPTAFYLCASSTIPDFNTEAFFGQGTRLTVV.

This rearrangement joins TRBV28 to TRBJ2-3; TRBD2 aligns across 10 bases. The junction had 10 bases not matched to a gene; V was cut back by 7 bases and J by 6 bases. The CDR3 is 15 amino acids. The germline gives CDR1 MDHEN, CDR2 SYDVKM. The CDR3 region is CASIKAGGPSDTQYF. CDR3 bases: TGTGCCAGCATCAAAGCGGGAGGGCCGTCGGATACGCAGTATTTT.

This chain uses TRBV2 with TRBJ2-3; D is possibly TRBD2 (5 bases). V was shortened by 3 bases and J by 4 bases, with 14 bases between the two germline ends. The CDR3 loop spans 15 amino acids. Germline CDR1 is SNHLY and CDR2 is FYNNEI. The CDR3 reads CASSDSGFLPDTQYF. The CDR3 DNA reads TGTGCCAGCAGTGATTCGGGGTTTCTCCCAGATACGCAGTATTTT.

The rearrangement uses TRBV7-8 and TRBJ1-1, with TRBD1 as a possible D gene (6 bases). The V gene lost 5 bases and the J gene lost 0 bases, with 13 bases spanning the gap. Germline assignment: CDR1 SGHVS and CDR2 FQNEAQ. The CDR3 has 15 amino acids. The chain's CDR3 is CASSPRGGLNTEAFF. The CDR3 bases are TGTGCCAGCAGCCCGCGGGGGGGCCTGAACACTGAAGCTTTCTTT.

The rearrangement joins TRBV5-1 to TRBJ1-4; D is possibly TRBD1 (5 bases). V was shortened by 5 bases and J by 5 bases, with 13 bases between the two germline ends. Per germline, CDR1 SGHRS and CDR2 YFSETQ. This CDR3 spans 14 amino acids. CDR3 loop: CASRQGQPNEKLFF. Written as DNA, the CDR3 is TGCGCCAGCAGGCAAGGACAACCCAATGAAAAACTGTTTTTT.

The chain combines TRBV28 with TRBJ1-1, with D hard to call. The CDR3 consists of 13 residues. Germline V gives CDR1 MDHEN, CDR2 SYDVKM. The V end was cut by 2 bases, the J end by 4 bases, with 8 bases between. CDR3 region: CASSLAGRTEAFF. DNA of the CDR3: TGTGCCAGCAGTTTAGCAGGTCGCACTGAAGCTTTCTTT.

The chain carries TRBV2 and TRBJ2-3; TRBD2 aligns across 14 bases. V lost 8 bases, J lost 4 bases, and 2 bases stayed unmatched. The CDR3 is made up of 14 amino acids. In germline, CDR1 is SNHLY, CDR2 FYNNEI. In nucleotides, the CDR3 is TGTGCCAGCCGACTAGCGGGGGGGCCAGATACGCAGTATTTT. Its translation: CASRLAGGPDTQYF.

The chain uses TRBV7-9 and TRBJ2-7, with 10 bases lining up with TRBD1. V shed 5 bases, J shed 6 bases, and the junction held 7 bases outside the gene matches. The length of the CDR3 is 14 residues. CDR1 and CDR2 from the germline V gene are SEHNR and FQNEAQ (reference sequence). The CDR3 DNA reads TGTGCCAGCAGCCAGGGGACAGGGGTGCGCGAGCAGTACTTC. It codes for CASSQGTGVREQYF.

This clone was recorded once. This chain links TRBV27 with TRBJ1-5; D is possibly TRBD1 (6 bases). V was trimmed by 8 bases and J by 3 bases, leaving 14 bases between them. Germline V gene data show CDR1 as MNHEY and CDR2 as SMNVEV (reference sequence). This CDR3 comprises 14 residues. This CDR3 reads CASGDIGDNQPQHF. Written as DNA, the CDR3 is TGTGCCAGCGGGGACATCGGTGACAATCAGCCCCAGCATTTT.

This clone was found a few times. This chain joins TRBV2 and TRBJ2-7; D may be TRBD1 (6 bases). The germline V and J ends were trimmed by 7 bases and 2 bases, with 12 bases remaining between them. CDR3 length: 13 amino acids. Germline V gene lookup returns CDR1 SNHLY and CDR2 FYNNEI. The CDR3 here is CASTEGVAYEQYF. CDR3 in DNA: TGTGCCAGCACCGAGGGGGTTGCCTACGAGCAGTACTTC.

This sequence joins TRBV27 and TRBJ1-2, with D possibly being TRBD1 (5 bases). CDR1 MNHEY and CDR2 SMNVEV come from the germline V gene (reference sequence). Trimming took off 1 base at V and 5 bases at J, with 11 bases between the two ends. There are 14 residues in the CDR3. The CDR3 spells CASSLWGGGYGYTF. CDR3 nucleotides: TGTGCCAGCAGTTTATGGGGGGGAGGATATGGCTACACCTTC.

The chain employs TRBV9 and TRBJ1-5, with D perhaps matching TRBD1 (5 bases). The CDR3 runs 18 residues. Per germline, CDR1 SGDLS and CDR2 YYNGEE. The germline V and J ends were trimmed by 7 bases and 4 bases, with 27 bases remaining between them. The CDR3 coding sequence is TGTGCCAGCCTAATAGCTTTAATGGGGGTATGGAGAAATCAGCCCCAGCATTTT. It yields the protein CASLIALMGVWRNQPQHF.

This chain uses TRBV4-3 with TRBJ2-1, with TRBD2 matching 8 bases. V was pared by 1 base and J by 6 bases, with 2 bases of the junction left unmatched. Germline assignment: CDR1 LGHNA and CDR2 YSLEER. The CDR3 contains 14 residues. CDR3 region: CASSQGLATNEQFF. CDR3 DNA sequence: TGCGCCAGCAGCCAAGGACTAGCGACCAATGAGCAGTTCTTC.

The V gene is TRBV28, the J gene TRBJ1-1, with D tentatively TRBD1 (6 bases). The CDR3 is 13 residues long. V was pared by 7 bases and J by 7 bases, with 16 bases between. The germline gives CDR1 MDHEN, CDR2 SYDVKM. CDR3 sequence reads: CASTESGAGEAFF. The CDR3 DNA follows: TGTGCCAGCACCGAGTCGGGGGCAGGTGAAGCTTTCTTT.

The rearrangement links TRBV4-2 to TRBJ2-5; 11 bases map to TRBD2. The CDR3 extends over 17 amino acids. Germline values: CDR1 LGHNA, CDR2 YNFKEQ. V gave up 2 bases and J gave up 3 bases; unmatched junction bases: 8. DNA of the CDR3: TGTGCCAGCAGCCAACTCGTAGCGGGGGGGCTTAAAGAGACCCAGTACTTC. Protein sequence: CASSQLVAGGLKETQYF.

The rearrangement uses TRBV19 and TRBJ2-7; 7 nucleotides line up with TRBD1. The CDR3 covers 15 residues. CDR1 and CDR2 (germline): LNHDA, SQIVND (reference sequence). V trimming: 4 bases; J trimming: 3 bases; junction bases outside the gene matches: 9. CDR3: CASSTTGVPLYEQYF. CDR3 nucleotides: TGTGCCAGTAGTACCACAGGGGTTCCCCTCTACGAGCAGTACTTC.

This clone was detected a few times. The chain links TRBV7-2 to TRBJ1-2, with 7 bases matching TRBD1. The germline V gene encodes CDR1 SGHTA and CDR2 FQGNSA. The CDR3 spans 16 residues. The ends lost 5 bases at V and 5 bases at J; junction bases unmatched: 14. CDR3 residues: CASSTRDSRRIYGYTF. The CDR3 region has the DNA TGTGCCAGCAGCACCCGGGACAGCAGGAGGATATATGGCTACACCTTC.

V and J are TRBV13 and TRBJ2-5; 10 bases agree with TRBD2. Germline CDR1 and CDR2: PRHDT and FYEKMQ (reference sequence). The CDR3 totals 16 residues. Losses at the gene ends were 3 bases for V and 7 bases for J; bases not matched to a gene: 11. CDR3 residues: CASSFSTSGAPGTQYF. For the CDR3, the DNA is TGTGCCAGCAGCTTCTCTACTAGCGGGGCCCCGGGGACCCAGTACTTC.

The chain links TRBV6-5 to TRBJ1-2; weak D call: TRBD1 (6 bases). Germline V gives CDR1 MNHEY, CDR2 SVGAGI. V lost 10 bases, J lost 7 bases, and 16 bases lay in between. The CDR3 consists of 12 residues. The CDR3 region has the DNA TGTGCCACCCATTCGGGGGCACCTGGCTACACCTTC. Protein product: CATHSGAPGYTF.